These 16 T cell receptor beta chains were all obtained from the same sample, sequenced in a study of CD8 T cell repertoires and HIV-1 epitope variants. Some clones are missing from TCRdb's copy, which holds only in-frame ones; the method was immunoSEQ multiplex PCR. There are tens of thousands of clones in the sample; around 67% occur only once, and around 24% lies in the top ten. The sequencing input was uncultured baseline CD8+ T cells from peripheral blood mononuclear cells (PBMCs). These receptors were taken from a male donor with HIV.

This clone was observed a few times. The J gene is TRBJ2-1, the V gene TRBV5-6; D perhaps matches TRBD1 (6 bases). Per the germline V gene, CDR1 is SGHDT and CDR2 is YYEEEE. The CDR3 runs to 15 residues. The V end was cut by 4 bases, the J end by 1 base, with 12 bases between. CDR3 in DNA: TGTGCCAGCAGCCCTCGGACAGTTTCCTACAATGAGCAGTTCTTC. Amino acids: CASSPRTVSYNEQFF.

This clone came up a few times. V and J are TRBV5-1 and TRBJ1-1; unclear D gene. Per the germline V gene, CDR1 is SGHRS and CDR2 is YFSETQ. The CDR3 spans 15 residues. The ends were cut back, 6 bases at V and 1 base at J, with 16 bases in the middle. The CDR3 sequence is CASTEDGRTNTEAFF. The CDR3 bases are TGCGCCAGCACTGAGGACGGCAGAACGAACACTGAAGCTTTCTTT.

The chain has TRBV2 and TRBJ1-5; D might be TRBD1 (5 bases). Germline assignment: CDR1 SNHLY and CDR2 FYNNEI. The CDR3 has 14 residues. Trimming stripped 2 bases from V and 2 bases from J, with 7 bases between. The CDR3 region is CASSEWGGNQPQHF. CDR3 DNA sequence: TGTGCCAGCAGTGAATGGGGGGGCAATCAGCCCCAGCATTTT.

The V and J genes are TRBV7-8 and TRBJ1-1; D uncertain. CDR3 size: 12 residues. Germline-derived CDR1 and CDR2 are SGHVS and FQNEAQ. V lost 5 bases and J 4 bases, leaving 8 bases between the germline ends. The CDR3 here is CASSQVATEAFF. CDR3 coding DNA: TGTGCCAGCAGCCAAGTGGCCACTGAAGCTTTCTTT.

The V gene is TRBV6-6, the J gene TRBJ2-7; no reliable D call. V was cut by 0 bases and J by 5 bases, with 5 bases left in between. Germline CDR1 reads MNHNY; CDR2 reads SVGAGI (reference sequence). The CDR3 totals 12 residues. This CDR3 reads CASSYSQNEQYF. CDR3 bases: TGTGCCAGCAGTTACTCGCAAAACGAGCAGTACTTC.

The rearrangement joins TRBV5-1 to TRBJ2-5, with D possibly being TRBD2 (6 bases). This CDR3 contains 13 residues. Germline CDR1 reads SGHRS; CDR2 reads YFSETQ. The ends were cut back, 10 bases at V and 5 bases at J, with 18 bases in the middle. CDR3 loop: CARNRDFFETQYF. The DNA for the CDR3 is TGCGCCCGTAACCGGGACTTCTTCGAGACCCAGTACTTC.

V and J are TRBV5-5 and TRBJ2-4, with D possibly called TRBD1 or TRBD2 (6 bases each). V was pared by 4 bases and J by 6 bases, with 14 bases between. The germline V gene encodes CDR1 SGHKS and CDR2 YYEKEE (reference sequence). This CDR3 has 14 amino acids. The chain's CDR3 is CASSPTGAGNIQYF. DNA for the CDR3: TGTGCCAGCAGCCCAACGGGGGCAGGAAACATTCAGTACTTC.

The chain links TRBV5-4 to TRBJ2-5; 8 nucleotides match TRBD2. The CDR3 covers 16 residues. CDR1 is SGHNT and CDR2 is YYREEE in the germline V gene (reference sequence). The V gene end was trimmed by 0 bases and the J gene end by 5 bases; junction bases not matched to a gene: 9. This CDR3 is CASSLEQRGSVETQYF. In DNA, the CDR3 is TGTGCCAGCAGCTTGGAGCAGCGGGGGTCCGTGGAGACCCAGTACTTC.

This clone was observed a handful of times. The chain links TRBV7-6 to TRBJ1-1; no clear D. Trimming stripped 5 bases from V and 3 bases from J, with 19 bases between. In germline, CDR1 is SGHVS, CDR2 FNYEAQ. The CDR3 runs to 16 residues. In DNA, the CDR3 is TGTGCCAGCAGCCGCCAATACCCCAGGAGCCACACTGAAGCTTTCTTT. This gives the protein CASSRQYPRSHTEAFF. Complete variable domain (other parts from reference TRBV7-6 and TRBJ1-1): GAGVSQSPRYKVTKRGQDVALRCDPISGHVSLYWYRQALGQGPEFLTYFNYEAQQDKSGLPNDRFSAERPEGSISTLTIQRTEQRDSAMYRCASSRQYPRSHTEAFFGQGTRLTVV.

The chain recombines TRBV5-1 with TRBJ1-1; tentatively, D is TRBD1 (5 bases). Trimming shortened V by 0 bases and J by 1 base, and 10 bases separated the two germline ends. Germline values: CDR1 SGHRS, CDR2 YFSETQ. The CDR3 runs 15 residues. CDR3 protein: CASSLAGGQNTEAFF. CDR3 in DNA: TGCGCCAGCAGCTTGGCGGGCGGACAGAACACTGAAGCTTTCTTT.

The V and J genes are TRBV21-1 and TRBJ2-7; TRBD1 is the table's D call and was not checked against the DNA. TRBV21-1 is assigned pseudogene status. The CDR3 loop spans 16 amino acids. The CDR3 reads CASSRLPGGANNEQYF. The CDR3 bases are TGTGCCAGCAGCAGACTACCAGGGGGCGCGAATAACGAGCAGTACTTC.

V usage is TRBV5-1 and J usage is TRBJ2-5; D is perhaps TRBD1 (6 bases). CDR1 and CDR2 from the germline V gene are SGHRS and YFSETQ. This CDR3 is built from 15 residues. Trimming removed 0 bases at V and 4 bases at J, with 13 bases between. CDR3 nucleotide sequence: TGCGCCAGCAGCTTGGGCCACAGGGTGCCAGAGACCCAGTACTTC. Its translation: CASSLGHRVPETQYF.

This clone was detected a few times. The rearrangement links TRBV15 to TRBJ1-5; 10 bases are shared with TRBD1. This CDR3 has 17 amino acids. J was trimmed by 4 bases and V by 1 base; bases with no gene match: 7. Germline V gene lookup returns CDR1 LNHNV and CDR2 YYDKDF (reference sequence). CDR3 DNA: TGTGCCACCAGCAGAGGGGTGAGGGACAGGGGTAATCAGCCCCAGCATTTT. Encoded protein: CATSRGVRDRGNQPQHF.

This clone was picked up a small number of times. The rearrangement links TRBV27 to TRBJ1-6; 7 nucleotides match TRBD1. The CDR3 contains 14 residues. J was trimmed by 8 bases and V by 0 bases; bases with no gene match: 1. Looked up from germline, CDR1 is MNHEY and CDR2 is SMNVEV (reference sequence). For the CDR3, the DNA is TGTGCCAGCAGTTTATCACAGGGGCATTCACCCCTCCACTTT. Translation gives CASSLSQGHSPLHF.

CDR3 in amino acids: CASSTNLGFLNEQFF. DNA of the CDR3: TGTGCCAGCAGCACTAATTTGGGGTTCCTCAATGAGCAGTTCTTC. This sequence joins TRBV7-2 and TRBJ2-1; D is uncertain. Germline V gene lookup returns CDR1 SGHTA and CDR2 FQGNSA. The V and J ends lost 5 bases and 6 bases respectively, with 17 bases between them. CDR3 length: 15 residues.

This clone was detected ten times or more. The V call is TRBV19, the J call TRBJ2-1; D gene uncertain. The CDR3 is 15 residues long. Germline V gene sequence: CDR1 LNHDA, CDR2 SQIVND (reference sequence). V lost 1 base and J 8 bases, leaving 15 bases between the germline ends. Written as DNA, the CDR3 is TGTGCCAGTAGTATAGCCCAGACGGCATCGCATGAGCAGTTCTTC. Its translation: CASSIAQTASHEQFF.